Here is one TCR beta chain with its context. Its antigen is currently not known. Per-base quality was not reported, and no clone a single base away is much larger than it. The entry originates in a study of response to subunit inactivated influenza vaccine (dated by TCRdb to the late 2010s). The study in broad terms: Deep quantitative profiling of the T cell receptor repertoire was used in the study to follow responses to a trivalent subunit inactivated influenza vaccine. Findings and caveats that apply to the study as a whole: The authors proposed that each seasonal influenza vaccination may bring in only a limited number of new T cells.

Libraries came from RT-PCR. For sequencing, an Illumina HiSeq 2500 was employed. TCRdb reanalyzed the raw reads on its own, using fastp at Q25 for trimming and MiXCR for clone calling, and kept in-frame beta chains. Every CDR3 protein is listed once, alongside the most common genes and DNA of its rows. This sample comprises about half a million distinct CDR3 sequences, approximately 7.1% of them detected only once. Over 10% of the sample rests with the top ten. Via the germline V gene (reference sequence), CDR1 is DFQATT and CDR2 SNEGSKA. At the junction V is shortened by 1 base and J by 5 bases, with 11 bases in between. Including the terminal cysteine and phenylalanine, the CDR3 comprises 13 residues. The CDR3 DNA has 39 bases and is translated from base 1.

This clonotype was obtained from a man in his fifties or sixties who received an inactivated influenza vaccine. Donor details come from another sample of the same person, matched by shared clones. The sequenced sample was PBMCs from blood, obtained less than 30 months after vaccination. The sequence links TRBV20-1 to TRBJ2-5, with the identity of the D gene unclear. Here the CDR3 is given as CSARGRPRETQYF. At the DNA level, the sequence is TGCAGTGCTAGAGGCCGGCCTAGGGAGACCCAGTACTTC.